This entry lists 27 T cell receptor beta chains sequenced from one sample in a study of CD8 T cells in ankylosing spondylitis. MiXCR, applied by TCRdb to the 5' RACE reads, yields one record per CDR3 protein. The table has around 30,000 distinct CDR3 sequences, 5.5% to 8% seen once. The sample taken for sequencing was blood, either unsorted or a sorted T cell fraction (not recorded which). Source of these receptors: a male donor with ankylosing spondylitis or in good health (not recorded which).

This clonotype was counted a few times. The J gene is TRBJ2-5, the V gene TRBV7-9, with D unclear. CDR3 length: 14 residues. Trimming took 1 base from V and 1 from J, leaving 7 bases between them. Germline loops: CDR1 SEHNR, CDR2 FQNEAQ (reference sequence). The CDR3 DNA reads as TGTGCCAGCAGCTTAGTGAACTCCCAAGAGACCCAGTACTTC. Translating gives CASSLVNSQETQYF.

This clonotype occurred many times. The rearrangement links TRBV29-1 to TRBJ2-2; the D gene is possibly TRBD2 (5 bases). CDR3 length equals 13 residues. V was shortened by 7 bases and J by 0 bases, with 9 bases between the two germline ends. Germline V CDR1 and CDR2: SQVTM, ANQGSEA. DNA of the CDR3: TGCAGCGCCCAGCGGACGAACACCGGGGAGCTGTTTTTT. This codes for CSAQRTNTGELFF.

This clonotype was observed many times. The chain uses TRBV25-1 and TRBJ2-5, with a weak D call TRBD2 (6 bases). V lost 5 bases and J lost 2, with 15 bases in between. The CDR3 covers 15 residues. From germline, CDR1 is MGHDK and CDR2 SYGVNS. CDR3 residues: CASSPLREKQETQYF. The CDR3 DNA reads as TGTGCCAGCAGTCCCCTTCGGGAGAAGCAAGAGACCCAGTACTTC.

Turning to this clonotype: Possible read error: a much larger clone is one base away. This rearrangement joins TRBV7-2 to TRBJ2-3, with 12 bases fitting TRBD1. CDR3 length: 17 amino acids. Germline V gives CDR1 SGHTA, CDR2 FQGNSA. With 4 bases clipped from V and 4 bases from J, the junction kept 9 bases outside the gene matches. The CDR3 DNA follows: TGTGCCAGCAGCTACAGCGGGGGACAGGGGGCAGCAGATACGCAGTATTTT. It yields the protein CASSYSGGQGAADTQYF. The complete variable domain, with remaining parts taken from reference TRBV7-2 and TRBJ2-3, reads GAGVSQSPSNKVTEKGKDVELRCDPISGHTALYWYRQSLGQGLEFLIYFQGNSAPDKSGLPSDRFSAERTGGSVSTLTIQRTQQEDSAVYLCASSYSGGQGAADTQYFGPGTRLTVL.

This clonotype was recorded at least ten times. The chain combines TRBV29-1 with TRBJ1-1; possible D gene TRBD1, 6 bases. Germline CDR1 SQVTM, CDR2 ANQGSEA. V shed 4 bases and J shed 1 base, with 13 bases lying between them. This CDR3 contains 14 residues. CDR3 DNA sequence: TGCAGCGTTGCACAAGGGGGGTCGAACACTGAAGCTTTCTTT. This sequence encodes CSVAQGGSNTEAFF.

The table lists this clonotype with many counts. The rearrangement joins TRBV10-3 to TRBJ2-1; perhaps TRBD2 as D (5 bases). CDR1 and CDR2 (germline): ENHRY, SYGVKD. CDR3 length equals 14 residues. Here the CDR3 DNA reads TGTGCGCATCGGGCGGGCCTGTCCTACAATGAGCAGTTCTTC. This sequence encodes CAHRAGLSYNEQFF.

The table lists this clonotype with many counts. This chain joins TRBV12-3 or TRBV12-4 and TRBJ1-5; D remains unclear. Between the trimmed V and J ends, which lost 8 bases and 0 bases, there was a span of 8 bases. The CDR3 length is 13 residues. CDR3 bases: TGTGCCAGCCGGGCCGGTAGCAATCAGCCCCAGCATTTT. It is translated as CASRAGSNQPQHF.

CDR3 residues: CASSTSGSSGELFF. In nucleotides, the CDR3 is TGTGCCAGCAGTACTAGCGGGAGTAGCGGGGAGCTGTTTTTT. The chain recombines TRBV12-3 or TRBV12-4 with TRBJ2-2; 11 bases are shared with TRBD2. CDR3 length equals 14 residues. The ends lost 5 bases at V and 7 bases at J; junction bases unmatched: 3.

This clonotype was detected ten times or more. This chain connects TRBV28 to TRBJ1-1; D perhaps matches TRBD1 (6 bases). V lost 4 bases and J 0 bases, leaving 12 bases between the germline ends. The CDR3 has 15 residues. The germline CDR1 and CDR2 sequences are MDHEN and SYDVKM. The CDR3 is CASSSHRDMNTEAFF. Here the CDR3 DNA reads TGTGCCAGCAGTTCACACAGGGACATGAACACTGAAGCTTTCTTT.

In its sample, this clonotype was seen many times. The gene calls are TRBV5-1 and TRBJ2-1; 13 bases are a match to TRBD2. CDR3 length: 18 amino acids. From germline, CDR1 is SGHRS and CDR2 YFSETQ. After removal of 3 bases from V and 5 bases from J, the junction contained 11 bases not matched to a gene. The CDR3 is CASSSQSGTSGTHNEQFF. The CDR3 nucleotides read TGCGCCAGCAGCTCACAATCGGGGACTAGCGGGACTCACAATGAGCAGTTCTTC.

This clonotype occurred many times. The V and J genes are TRBV7-7 and TRBJ2-1, with 10 bases aligning to TRBD2. Losses at the gene ends were 1 base for V and 4 bases for J; bases not matched to a gene: 1. From germline, CDR1 is SSHAT and CDR2 FNYEAQ (reference sequence). The CDR3 runs 15 residues. The CDR3 DNA follows: TGTGCCAGCAGCTTAGAAGCGGGGGGGTACAATGAGCAGTTCTTC. It specifies CASSLEAGGYNEQFF.

This clonotype was counted many times. The chain combines TRBV10-3 with TRBJ2-7; D remains unclear. Germline V gene data show CDR1 as ENHRY and CDR2 as SYGVKD. The CDR3 consists of 15 residues. Trimming stripped 0 bases from V and 6 bases from J, with 15 bases between. CDR3 coding DNA: TGTGCCATCAGTGAGTCTGAGGCGGTCCGTTTCGAGCAGTACTTC. It is translated as CAISESEAVRFEQYF.

This clonotype was counted a few times. The chain links TRBV10-3 to TRBJ2-1, with TRBD1 matching 12 bases. This CDR3 region has 21 residues. The junction had 18 bases not matched to a gene; V was cut back by 6 bases and J by 0 bases. Germline values: CDR1 ENHRY, CDR2 SYGVKD. The DNA for the CDR3 is TGTGCCATCAGCACCCCATCACCGGGACAGGGGGCCTCGAGCTCCTACAATGAGCAGTTCTTC. This gives the protein CAISTPSPGQGASSSYNEQFF.

This clonotype was counted many times. The gene calls are TRBV5-1 and TRBJ2-5; D unclear. The V end was cut by 0 bases, the J end by 0 bases, with 6 bases between. The CDR3 totals 14 residues. Germline V gene sequence: CDR1 SGHRS, CDR2 YFSETQ. DNA for the CDR3: TGCGCCAGCAGCTTGGATGTTGACCAAGAGACCCAGTACTTC. Its translation is CASSLDVDQETQYF.

This clonotype was counted many times. The chain is built from TRBV18 and TRBJ2-5, with unresolved D. Germline lookup yields CDR1 KGHSH and CDR2 LQKENI. Trimming cost V 3 bases and J 3 bases, with 8 bases left between them. CDR3 size: 13 residues. In nucleotides, the CDR3 is TGTGCCAGCTCACCGGGTGATAAAGAGACCCAGTACTTC. Protein product: CASSPGDKETQYF.

Many counts were recorded for this clonotype. This chain connects TRBV6-1 to TRBJ2-2; 7 positions match TRBD1. The V and J ends lost 6 bases and 4 bases, in that order; junction bases with no gene match: 8. This CDR3 is 15 amino acids long. Germline values: CDR1 MNHNS, CDR2 SASEGT. The CDR3 region has the DNA TGTGCCAGCAGCTTGACAGGGAGCGGCACCGGGGAGCTGTTTTTT. It translates to CASSLTGSGTGELFF.

This clonotype was detected many times. The V and J genes are TRBV20-1 and TRBJ1-2; 10 nucleotides agree with TRBD1. The CDR3 extends over 14 amino acids. The V segment lost 6 bases and the J segment 6 bases; nucleotides outside the gene matches: 10. Looked up from germline, CDR1 is DFQATT and CDR2 is SNEGSKA (reference sequence). The CDR3 region is CSAPKVGQGDGYTF. CDR3 DNA sequence: TGCAGTGCGCCAAAGGTCGGACAGGGGGATGGCTACACCTTC.

This clonotype was seen ten or more times. The V call is TRBV5-1, the J call TRBJ1-1; 9 nucleotides line up with TRBD1. The CDR3 is made up of 16 amino acids. The V segment lost 1 base and the J segment 2 bases; nucleotides outside the gene matches: 6. The germline V gene encodes CDR1 SGHRS and CDR2 YFSETQ. CDR3 residues: CASSLTAGQGNTEAFF. The CDR3 DNA reads TGCGCCAGCAGCTTGACGGCGGGACAGGGTAACACTGAAGCTTTCTTT.

This clonotype was seen at least ten times. This chain links TRBV14 with TRBJ2-7; a weak D match, TRBD1 (6 bases). V lost 1 base, J lost 3 bases, and 13 bases lay in between. The germline V gene has CDR1 SGHDN and CDR2 FVKESK. The CDR3 is 15 amino acids. The CDR3 region has the DNA TGTGCCAGCAGCCAAGGTGGGCAGGGGATCTACGAGCAGTACTTC. Translation gives CASSQGGQGIYEQYF.

This clonotype appeared a few times. The CDR3 nucleotides are TGTGCCAGCAGTTTATCACCAGGGCAGTATGGTGGGGCCAACGTCCTGACTTTC. Its translation: CASSLSPGQYGGANVLTF. The chain carries TRBV27 and TRBJ2-6; D is perhaps TRBD1 (5 bases). Germline V lookup: CDR1 MNHEY, CDR2 SMNVEV (reference sequence). The CDR3 extends over 18 amino acids. The V and J ends lost 0 bases and 3 bases respectively, with 15 bases between them. Looking up the rest from reference TRBV27 and TRBJ2-6 gives the full variable domain: EAQVTQNPRYLITVTGKKLTVTCSQNMNHEYMSWYRQDPGLGLRQIYYSMNVEVTDKGDVPEGYKVSRKEKRNFPLILESPSPNQTSLYFCASSLSPGQYGGANVLTFGAGSRLTVL.

The sample holds many counts of this clonotype. J is TRBJ2-7 and V is TRBV4-1, with unresolved D. The CDR3 contains 15 residues. Trimming took off 0 bases at V and 3 bases at J, with 12 bases between the two ends. Germline-derived CDR1 and CDR2 are MGHRA and YSYEKL. In DNA form, the CDR3 reads TGCGCCAGCAGCCAAGATGGCGGCGGAATCTACGAGCAGTACTTC. It is translated as CASSQDGGGIYEQYF.

In its sample, this clonotype was seen many times. The V and J genes are TRBV27 and TRBJ2-7; D unclear. Germline CDR1 reads MNHEY; CDR2 reads SMNVEV (reference sequence). V dropped 3 bases and J dropped 4 bases, with 7 bases sitting between them. The CDR3 loop spans 12 amino acids. The CDR3 sequence is CASSFSGYEQYF. The CDR3 DNA reads TGTGCCAGCAGTTTCTCCGGGTACGAGCAGTACTTC.

The table lists this clonotype with a few counts. This sequence joins TRBV20-1 and TRBJ2-2; D is ambiguous. Germline V lookup: CDR1 DFQATT, CDR2 SNEGSKA (reference sequence). Deletions cut 3 bases from V and 5 bases from J, with 10 bases between. The CDR3 is 13 residues long. The CDR3 loop reads CSARPVGTGELFF. CDR3 nucleotide sequence: TGCAGTGCTAGGCCCGTAGGAACCGGGGAGCTGTTTTTT.

This clonotype counts as medium-sized. This chain joins TRBV24-1 and TRBJ2-2; 13 bases fit TRBD2. Germline values: CDR1 KGHDR, CDR2 SFDVKD. V lost 8 bases to trimming and J lost 2 bases; unmatched junction nucleotides: 4. The CDR3 totals 16 residues. The CDR3 DNA reads TGTGCCACCACCGGACTAGCGGGAGCAAACACCGGGGAGCTGTTTTTT. Its protein product is CATTGLAGANTGELFF.

This clonotype was detected many times. CDR3 sequence (DNA): TGTGCCAGCAGCGTAGACGAGGAACCTGGGGCCAACGTCCTGACTTTC. Protein sequence: CASSVDEEPGANVLTF. The rearrangement uses TRBV9 and TRBJ2-6; D is unresolved. V was cut by 0 bases and J by 2 bases, with 9 bases left in between. This CDR3 has 16 residues. Germline values: CDR1 SGDLS, CDR2 YYNGEE.

The table lists this clonotype with many counts. The V gene is TRBV5-1, the J gene TRBJ1-1; D possibly corresponds to TRBD1 (6 bases). V was pared by 6 bases and J by 2 bases, with 8 bases between. Germline V gene lookup returns CDR1 SGHRS and CDR2 YFSETQ. The CDR3 is 12 residues long. The CDR3 coding sequence is TGCGCCAGCAAGGACAGAAACACTGAAGCTTTCTTT. Translated: CASKDRNTEAFF.

Written as DNA, the CDR3 is TGTGCCAGCAGCTCCGGGACTAGCGGGAGGAGGGGAGATACGCAGTATTTT. Translation gives CASSSGTSGRRGDTQYF. V is TRBV28 and J is TRBJ2-3; 15 bases map to TRBD2. V shed 6 bases, J shed 5 bases, and the junction held 9 bases outside the gene matches. This CDR3 comprises 17 residues. Per germline, CDR1 MDHEN and CDR2 SYDVKM.